This T cell receptor (beta chain) was documented in a study of T cell repertoires in cytomegalovirus infection. Turning to the study itself: CMV infection together with matching HLA type was indicated by public TCR beta signatures.

TCRdb passed the reads through MiXCR, listing each CDR3 protein once. The data show 62,000 or so distinct CDR3 sequences, with 20% seen just once and roughly 73% held by the top ten. Germline-derived CDR1 and CDR2 are MGHRA and YSYEKL. The CDR3 runs 17 residues. Trimming removed 6 bases from V and 0 bases from J, with 18 bases in between. Regarding this clonotype: Its specificity is unknown.

General observations from the study: Of the TCR beta families, the public ones yielded a cumulative frequency that identified carriers of CMV plus the relevant HLA.

This receptor was taken from a human donor in good health (CMV status not recorded). Some clones in this sample may be carry-over from other donors' samples. The chain couples TRBV4-1 to TRBJ2-4; tentatively, D is TRBD1 or TRBD2 (5 bases each). The input for sequencing was CD8+ T cells from cultured PBMCs, taken from culture after CMV antigen stimulation. CDR3 loop: CASRIRTGPLAKNIQYF. Written as DNA, the CDR3 is TGCGCCAGCAGAATCAGGACGGGACCCCTAGCCAAAAACATTCAGTACTTC.